This T cell receptor (beta chain) is from a study of T cells in Graves' hyperthyroidism and ophthalmopathy (dated by TCRdb to between 2017 and 2020). Context from the whole study: Peripheral blood was collected at initial diagnosis, before any treatment. In about 6 Graves' hyperthyroidism patients, the study also compared T-cell repertoires from thyroid tissue with T-cell repertoires from blood. A discovery cohort of about 96 patients, about 43 with Graves' ophthalmopathy and 55 to 60 with stable Graves' hyperthyroidism, was used to find distinguishing TCR V-J signatures. After blood sampling, hyperthyroidism patients were treated with methimazole at a starting dose of 30 mg daily, and ophthalmopathy patients were treated with high-dose intravenous methylprednisolone. The paper describes TCR Vbeta CDR3 sequencing of fewer than 150 peripheral blood samples, made up of around 41 ophthalmopathy patients, some 76 hyperthyroidism patients and around 17 progressor patients. For training and testing, the 100 patients in the discovery cohort were randomly divided in a 7:3 ratio. Prospective prediction of ophthalmopathy was tested in an independent validation cohort of 18 to 20 hyperthyroidism patients and 15 to 17 patients who later progressed to ophthalmopathy. General study outcomes and caveats: In validation, the model predicted progression to ophthalmopathy with approximately 70% sensitivity and about 73% specificity, a median of approximately 6.5 months before onset. A 13 V-J signature model separated ophthalmopathy from stable hyperthyroidism, with over 85% sensitivity and roughly 81% specificity in cross-validation and 80%/75% in testing. Blood samples also contained most of the expanded thyroid clonotypes (frequency above 0.001), which suggests that blood repertoires may reflect thyroid immune responses. No statistical method was used to set the sample size in advance, and investigators knew the group allocation.

TCR beta CDR3 regions were amplified from RNA transcripts. The TCR CDR3 was subjected to a first round of RT-PCR using the HTBI primer set and the Qiagen OneStep RT-PCR kit. Libraries were constructed in a second round of multiplex PCR, after which size selection and purification were carried out. Libraries were sequenced paired-end with 100 bp reads on an Illumina HiSeq2000. The authors' analysis ran thus. SOAPnuke was used to process the raw data, with reads discarded if the reads contained adapters or uncalled bases, had a mean Phred below 15, or lacked an exact constant-primer or identifier match. COPE v1.2.5 was used to merge the high-quality paired reads, and each unique nucleotide sequence was defined as a clonotype. Clonotypes were aligned to IMGT TRBV, TRBD and TRBJ reference segments using MiTCR v1.1. The analysis was restricted to V-J combinations with a frequency above 0.0001, which together covered 98% to 99.2% of the repertoires. The TCS score was defined as F50 (clonal expansion) divided by E x V (chaos), with BLOSUM62-based TCRdist calculated between CDR3 peptides within each V-J. Welch's t-statistics and random forest reduced 500 to 650 V-J features to 13, which were used in a naive Bayes classifier (R e1071). TCRdb trimmed the raw reads at Q25, called clones with MiXCR and kept productive beta chains. Under each unique CDR3 protein, matching rows form one entry showing the most common genes and DNA. TCRdb's processing, not the authors', yielded these V and J calls. The sample table lists some 200,000 distinct CDR3 sequences, about a sixth of them with a count of one. The top ten clones comprise roughly 55% of the sample.

Graves' hyperthyroidism was defined as stable when no progression to ophthalmopathy occurred over 18 months of follow-up. Hyperthyroidism patients were aged 18 to 65 years and newly diagnosed, with disease duration of less than 2 months. The study excluded patients with uncontrolled infections, other autoimmune diseases, pregnancy or lactation. Diagnoses were established on the basis of clinical symptoms, serum thyroxine and TRAb, thyroid ultrasound, and orbital computed tomography. PBMCs were isolated from 7.5 to 10 ml of fresh peripheral blood by Ficoll-Paque density gradient centrifugation. Total RNA was extracted using Trizol reagent, and RNA quality was assessed on an Agilent 2100 Bioanalyzer. The germline V gene sets CDR1 to MNHEY and CDR2 to SVGAGI. Including the terminal cysteine and phenylalanine, the CDR3 comprises 12 residues. CDR3 DNA is the only sequence kept; it has 36 bases, read in frame from the first base.

In the case of this clonotype: Its antigen has not been determined. The junction shows a germline mismatch at one end, possibly a read error.

Sequencing input: blood. This sequence uses TRBV6-5 and TRBJ1-4, with no reliable assignment of the D segment. The receptor comes from a woman in her fifties or sixties with Graves' hyperthyroidism. The nucleotide sequence is given as TGTGTCAGCAAAACAACTAATGAAAAACTGTTTTTT. Its protein is CVSKTTNEKLFF.